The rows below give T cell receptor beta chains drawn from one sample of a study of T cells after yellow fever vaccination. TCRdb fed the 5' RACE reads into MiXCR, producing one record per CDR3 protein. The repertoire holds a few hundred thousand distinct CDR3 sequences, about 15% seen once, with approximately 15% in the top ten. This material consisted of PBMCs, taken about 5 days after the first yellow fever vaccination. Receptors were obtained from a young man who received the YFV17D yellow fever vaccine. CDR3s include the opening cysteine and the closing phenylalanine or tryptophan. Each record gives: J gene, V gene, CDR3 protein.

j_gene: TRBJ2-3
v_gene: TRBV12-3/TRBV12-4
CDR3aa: CASRAGGSLDTQYF

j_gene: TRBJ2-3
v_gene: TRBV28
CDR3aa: CASRRQGGDTQYF

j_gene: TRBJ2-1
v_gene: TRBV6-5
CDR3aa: CASSYTQGYNEQFF

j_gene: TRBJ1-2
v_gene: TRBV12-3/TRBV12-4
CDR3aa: CASSTGLRPDGYTF

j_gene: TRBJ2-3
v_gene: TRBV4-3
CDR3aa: CASSQVVGTNTQYF

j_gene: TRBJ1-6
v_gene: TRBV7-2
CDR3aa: CAGRTGTGGSPLHF

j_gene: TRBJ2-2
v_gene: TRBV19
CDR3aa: CASRVRTGELFF

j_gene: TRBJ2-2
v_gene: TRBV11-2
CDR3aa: CASSLWGIGELFF

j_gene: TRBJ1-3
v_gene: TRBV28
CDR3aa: CASSPPGGYGNTIYF

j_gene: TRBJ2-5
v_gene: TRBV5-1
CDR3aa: CASSWGDSGVETQYF

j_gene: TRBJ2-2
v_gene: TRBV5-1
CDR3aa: CASIEGAGTGELFF

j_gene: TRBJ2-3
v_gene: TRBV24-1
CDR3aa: CATSDFRNTDTQYF

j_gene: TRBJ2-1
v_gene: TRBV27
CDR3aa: CASSPRTSGGAIYNEQFF

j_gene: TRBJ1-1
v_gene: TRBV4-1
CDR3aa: CASSLRRGATEAFF

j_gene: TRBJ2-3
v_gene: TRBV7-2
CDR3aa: CASSLNIAGADTQYF

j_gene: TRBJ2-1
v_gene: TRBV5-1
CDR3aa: CASSRGGSTTSYNEQFF

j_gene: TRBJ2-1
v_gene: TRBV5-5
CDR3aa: CASSLGHYNYNEQFF

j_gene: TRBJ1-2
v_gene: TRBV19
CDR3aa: CASSDRGRDGYTF

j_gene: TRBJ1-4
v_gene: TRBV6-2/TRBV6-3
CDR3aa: CASTRTVALRGEKLFF

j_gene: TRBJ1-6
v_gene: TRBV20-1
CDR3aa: CSARVGWGAYNSPLHF

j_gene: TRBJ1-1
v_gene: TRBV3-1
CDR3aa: CASSRNGLGTEAFF

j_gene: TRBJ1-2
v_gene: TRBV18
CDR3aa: CASSSSGDGYGYTF

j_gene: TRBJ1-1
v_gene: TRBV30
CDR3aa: CAWSAGPEAFF

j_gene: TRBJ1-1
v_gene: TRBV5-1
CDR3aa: CASSPKQGETEAFF

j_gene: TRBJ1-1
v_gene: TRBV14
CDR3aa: CASSHTVDEAFF

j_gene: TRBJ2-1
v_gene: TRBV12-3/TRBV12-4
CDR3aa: CASRSPGSSYNEQFF

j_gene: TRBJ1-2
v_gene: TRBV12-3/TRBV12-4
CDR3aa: CASRGGSRQGYYGYTF

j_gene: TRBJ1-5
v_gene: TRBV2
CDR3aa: CASSGWGGNQPQHF

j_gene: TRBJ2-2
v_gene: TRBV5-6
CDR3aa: CASSPWGGLNTGELFF

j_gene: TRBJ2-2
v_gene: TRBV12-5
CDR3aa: CASGLVTLRGRDTGELFF

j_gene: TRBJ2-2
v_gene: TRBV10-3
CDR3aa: CAINLQGPSNTGELFF

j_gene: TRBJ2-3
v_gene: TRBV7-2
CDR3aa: CASSAQITDTQYF

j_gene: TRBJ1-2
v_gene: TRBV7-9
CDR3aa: CASSSASRSYGYTF

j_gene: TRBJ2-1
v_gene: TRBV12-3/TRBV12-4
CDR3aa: CASMLVGTYNEQFF

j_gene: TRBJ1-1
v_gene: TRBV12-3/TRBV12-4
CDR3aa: CASSLDHGNTEAFF

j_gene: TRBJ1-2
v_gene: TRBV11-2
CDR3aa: CASSPPAGVGYTF

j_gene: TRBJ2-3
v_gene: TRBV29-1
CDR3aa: CSAWTSLGDTQYF

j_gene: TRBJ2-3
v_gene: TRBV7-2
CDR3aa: CASSDPGASTDTQYF

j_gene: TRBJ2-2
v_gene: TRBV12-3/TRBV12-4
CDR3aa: CASSLISAGELFF

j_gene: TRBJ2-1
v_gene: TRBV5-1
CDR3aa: CASSLGVRNEQFF

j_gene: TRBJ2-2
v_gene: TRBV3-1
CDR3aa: CASSDPRSGGTGELFF

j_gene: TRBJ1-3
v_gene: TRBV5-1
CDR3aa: CASSLQGFGRTIYF

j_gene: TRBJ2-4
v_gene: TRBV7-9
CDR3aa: CASSLDHMQNIQYF

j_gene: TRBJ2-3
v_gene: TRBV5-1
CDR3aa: CASSLWAEADTQYF

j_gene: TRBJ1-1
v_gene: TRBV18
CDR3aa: CASSPLSPDLNTEAFF

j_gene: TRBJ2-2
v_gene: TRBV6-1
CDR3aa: CASSEPFANTGELFF

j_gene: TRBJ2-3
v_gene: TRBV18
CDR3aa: CASSPPEGQGDTQYF

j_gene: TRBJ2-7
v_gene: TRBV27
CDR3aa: CASSLRQDEPYEQYF

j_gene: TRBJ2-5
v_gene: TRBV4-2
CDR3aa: CASSQDPTKGETQYF

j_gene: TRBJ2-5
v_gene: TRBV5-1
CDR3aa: CASSLSSGGALETQYF

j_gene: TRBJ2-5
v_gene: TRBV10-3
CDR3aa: CAISESRVAETQYF

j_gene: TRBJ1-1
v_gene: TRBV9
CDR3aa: CASSVEGGAGTEAFF

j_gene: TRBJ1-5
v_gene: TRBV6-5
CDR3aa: CASSSRTGGGQPQHF

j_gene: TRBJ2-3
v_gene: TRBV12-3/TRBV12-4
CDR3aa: CASSFSRGADTQYF

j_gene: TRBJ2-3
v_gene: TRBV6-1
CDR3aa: CASRTGVGQYF

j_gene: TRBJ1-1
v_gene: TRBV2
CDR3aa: CASRPRSIGTEAFF